These 20 T cell receptor beta chains originate from one sample sequenced in a study of metastatic and nonmetastatic thyroid tumors. Before thyroid surgery, none of the patients had received any treatment. TCRdb used MiXCR to call clones anew from the PCR reads. The sample has roughly 28,000 clones; more than 20% are singletons. Source material: blood. The receptor set was obtained from a female donor with papillary thyroid cancer or a benign thyroid nodule (not recorded which). Some clones in this sample may be carry-over from other donors' samples.

This clone has just a few counts. The V gene is TRBV2, the J gene TRBJ1-1; weak D call: TRBD1 (5 bases). Trimming took off 1 base at V and 1 base at J, with 7 bases between the two ends. Germline CDR1 and CDR2: SNHLY and FYNNEI. CDR3 size: 14 residues. Written as DNA, the CDR3 is TGTGCCAGCAGTGAAGGACAGTGGAACACTGAAGCTTTCTTT. Its translation is CASSEGQWNTEAFF.

This clone was observed at least ten times. The J gene is TRBJ1-5, the V gene TRBV4-3, with 7 bases aligning to TRBD1. Germline lookup yields CDR1 LGHNA and CDR2 YSLEER. The CDR3 is made up of 15 amino acids. V lost 5 bases and J lost 2; bases outside the gene matches: 6. CDR3 in DNA: TGCGCCAGCAGCTCAGGCCAGGGGGGCAATCAGCCCCAGCATTTT. It codes for CASSSGQGGNQPQHF.

This clone was observed many times. The chain couples TRBV30 to TRBJ1-1; D gene ambiguous. The CDR3 runs to 16 residues. Germline V gives CDR1 GTSNPN, CDR2 SVGIG (reference sequence). Trimming shortened V by 0 bases and J by 4 bases, and 18 bases separated the two germline ends. Here the CDR3 reads CAWSVGSVVRGTEAFF. The CDR3 DNA sequence: TGTGCCTGGAGTGTGGGTTCAGTAGTACGCGGCACTGAAGCTTTCTTT.

This clone was recorded at least ten times. The chain links TRBV6-1 to TRBJ1-2; 7 positions agree with TRBD1. This CDR3 has 12 amino acids. CDR1 is MNHNS, CDR2 SASEGT, per germline. V was clipped by 8 bases and J by 4 bases; unmatched bases: 4. Here the CDR3 reads CASGDRVYGYTF. CDR3 DNA: TGTGCCAGCGGAGACAGGGTCTATGGCTACACCTTC.

The rearrangement links TRBV5-5 to TRBJ1-2, with D maybe TRBD1 (5 bases). Germline V CDR1 and CDR2: SGHKS, YYEKEE (reference sequence). The length of the CDR3 is 16 residues. V was shortened by 4 bases and J by 3 bases, with 19 bases between the two germline ends. The CDR3: CASSRGPLHLDYGYTF. Here the CDR3 DNA reads TGTGCCAGCAGCCGGGGACCATTGCACCTGGACTATGGCTACACCTTC.

This clone was detected only a few times. The chain recombines TRBV12-3 or TRBV12-4 with TRBJ2-3, with 10 bases lining up with TRBD1. CDR3 length equals 15 residues. The V segment lost 4 bases and the J segment 3 bases; nucleotides outside the gene matches: 4. The CDR3 reads CASSSGQGTTDTQYF. CDR3 DNA sequence: TGTGCCAGCAGTTCGGGACAGGGGACAACAGATACGCAGTATTTT.

This clone was recorded a few times. The sample holds other DNA sequences that translate to the same CDR3. The chain carries TRBV28 and TRBJ1-6; D gene ambiguous. V was shortened by 6 bases and J by 14 bases, with 14 bases between the two germline ends. The CDR3 is 12 residues long. From germline, CDR1 is MDHEN and CDR2 SYDVKM. CDR3 bases: TGTGCCAGCAGCCTTGGTAGAAAGTCCCTCCACTTT. Translated, it gives CASSLGRKSLHF.

This clone was counted ten times or more. The chain has TRBV29-1 and TRBJ2-3, with 8 positions matching TRBD1. CDR1 SQVTM and CDR2 ANQGSEA come from the germline V gene. J lost 2 bases, V lost 8 bases, and 9 bases had no gene match. The CDR3 has 14 amino acids. CDR3 nucleotide sequence: TGCAGCTCCTCCGGACAGGGCTACACAGATACGCAGTATTTT. Translation gives CSSSGQGYTDTQYF.

The chain uses TRBV28 and TRBJ1-2; 7 bases map to TRBD1. The length of the CDR3 is 13 residues. Trimming removed 6 bases from V and 8 bases from J; junction bases left unmatched: 9. Germline V CDR1 and CDR2: MDHEN, SYDVKM. The CDR3 loop reads CASSFGQAWGYTF. CDR3 coding DNA: TGTGCCAGCAGCTTCGGACAGGCTTGGGGCTACACCTTC.

This clone was detected many times. The V call is TRBV7-9, the J call TRBJ1-6; 8 bases agree with TRBD1. This CDR3 contains 13 residues. Germline values: CDR1 SEHNR, CDR2 FQNEAQ (reference sequence). J gave up 8 bases and V 5 bases, and 2 bases lay outside the gene matches. The CDR3 loop is CASSGQGYSPLHF. CDR3 coding DNA: TGTGCCAGCAGCGGACAGGGATATTCACCCCTCCACTTT.

This clone was found many times. The chain combines TRBV12-3 or TRBV12-4 with TRBJ2-1; the match to TRBD2 covers 9 bases. J lost 5 bases, V lost 5 bases, and 16 bases had no gene match. The CDR3 is 18 residues long. CDR3 nucleotide sequence: TGTGCCAGCAGTGGACCACCCCAATTAGCGGGAGTAAACAATGAGCAGTTCTTC. Protein sequence: CASSGPPQLAGVNNEQFF.

In this sample, this clone turned up a few times. The chain recombines TRBV6-5 with TRBJ1-5; no reliable D call. V dropped 4 bases and J dropped 2 bases, with 9 bases sitting between them. The V gene's germline CDR1 is MNHEY and CDR2 SVGAGI. The CDR3 has 14 residues. CDR3 sequence: CASSSAGRNQPQHF. The CDR3 DNA sequence: TGTGCCAGCAGTTCAGCTGGTCGCAATCAGCCCCAGCATTTT.

The chain combines TRBV19 with TRBJ1-1, with TRBD1 identical over 8 bases. The CDR3 runs 13 residues. Trimming at V came to 5 bases and at J to 8 bases, leaving 7 bases not matched to a gene. Looked up from germline, CDR1 is LNHDA and CDR2 is SQIVND (reference sequence). CDR3 bases: TGTGCCAGTAGTCCCCGGGACAGGTACGAAGCTTTCTTT. Translation gives CASSPRDRYEAFF.

About this clone: Just one base apart from a much larger clone, this may be a read error. The genes are TRBV11-2 and TRBJ1-1, with a possible D match to TRBD1 (5 bases). This CDR3 is built from 15 residues. V dropped 5 bases and J dropped 4 bases, with 17 bases sitting between them. Germline V gene sequence: CDR1 SGHAT, CDR2 FQNNGV. The DNA for the CDR3 is TGTGCCAGCAGCCCTTTAAGGGTGGGGGGCACTGAAGCTTTCTTT. Translation gives CASSPLRVGGTEAFF.

This clone appeared a few times. The chain links TRBV30 to TRBJ2-2; maybe TRBD1 (5 bases). The CDR3 has 12 amino acids. Per the germline V gene, CDR1 is GTSNPN and CDR2 is SVGIG (reference sequence). The CDR3 sequence is CAGQGRGGELFF. The DNA for the CDR3 is TGTGCGGGGCAAGGGCGAGGCGGGGAGCTGTTTTTT.

The gene calls are TRBV7-3 and TRBJ2-4; D tentatively fits TRBD1 or TRBD2 (6 bases each). The CDR3 sequence is 17 residues long. V shed 0 bases and J shed 1 base, with 13 bases lying between them. Germline-derived CDR1 and CDR2 are SGHTA and FQGTGA. The CDR3 DNA sequence: TGTGCCAGCAGCTTAACCCCACTAGGGGGGGCCAAAAACATTCAGTACTTC. Amino acids: CASSLTPLGGAKNIQYF.

The table lists this clone with many counts. This chain joins TRBV7-3 and TRBJ2-3; D possibly matches TRBD1 or TRBD2 (5 bases each). The CDR3 covers 14 residues. Per germline, CDR1 SGHTA and CDR2 FQGTGA. Trimming took off 5 bases at V and 5 bases at J, with 14 bases between the two ends. This chain's CDR3 is CASSRGSQGDTQYF. The CDR3 coding sequence is TGTGCCAGCAGCCGGGGCTCCCAGGGAGATACGCAGTATTTT.

About this clone: One end of the junction fails to match germline, which may point to a read error. This CDR3 is CGSGSGGFEQLF. In nucleotides, the CDR3 is TGTGGCAGTGGATCGGGAGGCTTTGAGCAGTTATTC. The chain uses TRBV7-2 and TRBJ2-1, with 7 bases aligning to TRBD2. The CDR3 consists of 12 residues. The germline V gene encodes CDR1 SGHTA and CDR2 FQGNSA.

This sequence joins TRBV5-1 and TRBJ1-1; D might be TRBD1 (6 bases). The germline CDR1 and CDR2 sequences are SGHRS and YFSETQ. CDR3 length equals 14 residues. The V end lost 5 bases, the J end lost 4 bases, and 15 bases lay between the germline ends. The CDR3 reads CASSPPNRATEAFF. CDR3 DNA: TGCGCCAGCAGTCCGCCCAACAGGGCCACTGAAGCTTTCTTT. The whole variable domain, remainder taken from reference TRBV5-1 and TRBJ1-1, is KAGVTQTPRYLIKTRGQQVTLSCSPISGHRSVSWYQQTPGQGLQFLFEYFSETQRNKGNFPGRFSGRQFSNSRSEMNVSTLELGDSALYLCASSPPNRATEAFFGQGTRLTVV.

This clone turned up a few times. No conserved phenylalanine or tryptophan ends this CDR3, so it is likely a read error. The CDR3: CASVTGSSYEQYL. In DNA, the CDR3 is TGTGCCAGCGTCACTGGGTCCTCCTACGAGCAGTACTTA. This chain uses TRBV28 with TRBJ2-7; D remains ambiguous. The V gene lost 8 bases and the J gene lost 0 bases, with 11 bases spanning the gap. The CDR3 runs 13 residues. Germline V gene lookup returns CDR1 MDHEN and CDR2 SYDVKM.